This entry features one TCR beta chain sequence. Its specificity is unknown. These data come from a study of response to subunit inactivated influenza vaccine. Study-level points and caveats: Authors suggested each seasonal influenza vaccination recruits few new T cells.

The trim removed 2 bases at V and 7 bases at J, leaving 5 bases unmatched. This CDR3 has 15 amino acids. In germline, CDR1 is SSHAT, CDR2 FNYEAQ (reference sequence). A single record per CDR3 protein comes from TCRdb applying MiXCR to the RT-PCR reads. Of around 790,000 distinct CDR3 sequences listed, approximately 22% are singletons. The clonotype originates from a man aged 45-65 years who received an inactivated influenza vaccine. The V and J genes are TRBV7-7 and TRBJ2-1; TRBD1 agrees at 10 bases. The source was PBMCs from blood, collected about 5 days after vaccination. This chain's CDR3 is CASSLNRGQGNEQFF. CDR3 DNA: TGTGCCAGCAGCTTAAACAGGGGACAGGGGAATGAGCAGTTCTTC. Full variable domain (rest looked up from reference TRBV7-7 and TRBJ2-1): GAGVSQSPRYKVTKRGQDVTLRCDPISSHATLYWYQQALGQGPEFLTYFNYEAQPDKSGLPSDRFSAERPEGSISTLTIQRTEQRDSAMYRCASSLNRGQGNEQFFGPGTRLTVL.